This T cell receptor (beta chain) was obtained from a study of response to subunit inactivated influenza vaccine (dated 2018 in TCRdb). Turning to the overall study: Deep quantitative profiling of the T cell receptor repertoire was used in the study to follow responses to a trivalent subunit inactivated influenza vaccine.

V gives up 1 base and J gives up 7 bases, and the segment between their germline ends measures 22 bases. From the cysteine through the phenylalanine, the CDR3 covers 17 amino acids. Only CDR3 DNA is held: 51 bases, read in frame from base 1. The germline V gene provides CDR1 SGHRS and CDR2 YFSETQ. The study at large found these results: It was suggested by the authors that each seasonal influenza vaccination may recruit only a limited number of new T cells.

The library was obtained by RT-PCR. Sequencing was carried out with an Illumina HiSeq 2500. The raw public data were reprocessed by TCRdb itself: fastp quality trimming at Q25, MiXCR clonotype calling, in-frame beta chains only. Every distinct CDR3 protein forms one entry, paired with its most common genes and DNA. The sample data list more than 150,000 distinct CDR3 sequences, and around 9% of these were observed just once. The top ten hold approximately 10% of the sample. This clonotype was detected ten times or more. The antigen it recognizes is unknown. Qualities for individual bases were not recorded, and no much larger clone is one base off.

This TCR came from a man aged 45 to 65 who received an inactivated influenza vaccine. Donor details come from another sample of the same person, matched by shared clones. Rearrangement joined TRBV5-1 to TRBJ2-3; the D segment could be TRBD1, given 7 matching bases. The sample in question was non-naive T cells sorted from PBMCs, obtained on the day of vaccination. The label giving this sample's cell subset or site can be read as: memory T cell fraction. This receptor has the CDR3 CASSLRGGDSGYNTQYF. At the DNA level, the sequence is TGCGCCAGCAGCTTGAGAGGAGGGGACAGCGGGTACAATACGCAGTATTTT. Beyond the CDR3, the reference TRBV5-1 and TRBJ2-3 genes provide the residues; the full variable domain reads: KAGVTQTPRYLIKTRGQQVTLSCSPISGHRSVSWYQQTPGQGLQFLFEYFSETQRNKGNFPGRFSGRQFSNSRSEMNVSTLELGDSALYLCASSLRGGDSGYNTQYFGPGTRLTVL.